This TCR beta chain was recorded in a study of T cell responses to AZD1222 COVID-19 vaccine listed by TCRdb under 2021. A note on the overall study: TCR sequencing was performed for roughly 250 trial participants, of whom around 200 were given two doses of AZD1222 and around 25 were given two doses of MenACWY control vaccine. Trial participants were enrolled by age into 18-55, 56-69 and 70-plus year subgroups, with roughly 160, 29 and 62 TCR-sequenced participants respectively. Study-wide findings and limitations: In the small 56-69-year group, the increase in depth fell short of significance, most likely because of low power. Most participants were white British and females outnumbered males, and the authors suggested that clonal diversity may have been underestimated. The whole spike protein was spanned by vaccine-associated CD4 TCRs, and dominant responses were seen in regions 160-218 and 743-854. Nearly half of unique spike-specific TCRs reportedly recognized epitopes outside regions mutated in the B.1.351 and B.1.1.7 variants. After two AZD1222 doses, both the breadth and the depth of spike-specific TCRs were significantly higher than at day 0 and than in MenACWY recipients. Only six or seven AZD1222 recipients were SARS-CoV-2 seropositive at baseline, limiting conclusions about previously exposed vaccinees. Because no samples from the day 14 peak response were available, repertoires could be characterized only after the peak T cell response.

Points on this clone: The antigen it binds to is not known. It has no much larger one-base neighbor in the sample; base qualities were not kept.

The CDR3 regions of human TCRbeta chains were analyzed by immunosequencing. The original methods were these. TCRs in the repertoires were matched against a reference library of SARS-CoV-2-specific TCRs that had been generated with the MIRA antigen-specificity platform. Breadth meant the fraction of unique TCRs that were SARS-CoV-2-associated, whereas depth meant the fraction of total T cells that were SARS-CoV-2-associated. Using the MIRA data, each spike-specific TCR was mapped to the spike region that the TCR reacts to and placed in a CD4 or CD8 class. Log10-transformed breadth and depth values were compared by one-way ANOVA with Sidak's multiple comparisons tests. TCRdb's version of the immuneACCESS table is confined to in-frame rearrangements and falls short of the full clone set. An unresolved V gene accounts for under half of the shortfall where checked; the remainder is of unknown origin. V and J calls and clone size come straight from that table; D and trimming were deduced from the DNA. The sample table records 150,000 to 200,000 clones; 85% to 95% of these occur just once. The ten biggest clones cover roughly 5% of the sample.

The sample's time point label, in plain terms: about 28 days (+/-7) after the second vaccine dose. Because spike-specific TCR depth and breadth did not differ between the two schedules, AZD1222 recipients who got a second dose at roughly 4 weeks were pooled with those who got a second dose at roughly 12 weeks. The vaccinee samples were drawn from two UK trials, COV001 and COV002, one of which was a single-blind randomized controlled phase 2/3 trial testing AZD1222 (ChAdOx1 nCoV-19) in healthy adults. For TCRbeta chain sequencing, PBMC samples from trial participants were taken at day 0 and at day 28 after the second dose. Relative to germline, V is 6 bases shorter and J is 5 bases shorter, with 7 bases between their ends. CDR1 and CDR2 were assigned from the germline V gene (reference sequence) as MNHEY and SMNVEV. The CDR3 holds 11 amino acids from the cysteine to the phenylalanine. CDR3 DNA only is kept here, 33 bases in frame from base 1.

The chain is made from TRBV27 and TRBJ1-1; no confident D gene assignment can be made. The receptor's source is an adult who received the AZD1222 COVID-19 vaccine. The material was peripheral blood, obtained 28 days after the second AZD1222 dose. The CDR3 here reads CASRIGTEAFF. The DNA is TGTGCCAGCAGAATTGGGACTGAAGCTTTCTTT.